This T cell receptor (beta chain) originates from a study of T cells in Graves' hyperthyroidism and ophthalmopathy. What was amplified from RNA transcripts were TCR beta CDR3 regions. A set of HTBI primers served as the primers for a first-round RT-PCR of the TCR CDR3. TCRdb independently ran MiXCR on the multiplex PCR reads; one entry per CDR3 protein. The data show around 350,000 distinct CDR3 sequences, just under 25% seen once. Germline V lookup: CDR1 ENHRY, CDR2 SYGVKD. The CDR3 sequence is 15 residues long. Trimming shortened V by 3 bases and J by 7 bases, and 17 bases separated the two germline ends.

The V gene is TRBV10-3, the J gene TRBJ2-3; D tentatively fits TRBD1 or TRBD2 (5 bases each). Sequencing was performed on blood. The sequence came from a man aged 50-60 years with Graves' hyperthyroidism. CDR3 residues: CAISDPRQEGYTQYF. CDR3 DNA: TGTGCCATCAGTGACCCCAGACAAGAGGGGTATACGCAGTATTTT.